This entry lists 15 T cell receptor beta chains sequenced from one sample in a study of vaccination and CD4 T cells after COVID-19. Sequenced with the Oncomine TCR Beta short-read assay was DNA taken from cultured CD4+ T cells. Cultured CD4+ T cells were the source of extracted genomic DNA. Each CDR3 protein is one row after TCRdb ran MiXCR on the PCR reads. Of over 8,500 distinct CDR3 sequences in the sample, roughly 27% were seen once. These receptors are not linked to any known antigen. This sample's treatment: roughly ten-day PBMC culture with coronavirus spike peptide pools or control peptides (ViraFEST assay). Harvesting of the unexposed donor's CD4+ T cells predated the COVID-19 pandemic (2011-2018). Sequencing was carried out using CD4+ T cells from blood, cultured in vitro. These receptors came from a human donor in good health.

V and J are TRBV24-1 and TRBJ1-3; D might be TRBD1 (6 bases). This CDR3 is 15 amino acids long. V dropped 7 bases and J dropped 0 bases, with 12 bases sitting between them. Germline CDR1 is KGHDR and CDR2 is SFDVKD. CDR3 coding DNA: TGTGCCACCAGCCAGACAGGTGGCTCTGGAAACACCATATATTTT. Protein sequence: CATSQTGGSGNTIYF.

In nucleotides, the CDR3 is TGTGCCAGCCGACGGACAGGGGGGGGTGATACGCAGTATTTT. Amino acid sequence: CASRRTGGGDTQYF. The chain is built from TRBV28 and TRBJ2-3; TRBD1 aligns across 10 bases. The CDR3 loop spans 14 amino acids. Per the germline V gene, CDR1 is MDHEN and CDR2 is SYDVKM. V was clipped by 8 bases and J by 6 bases; unmatched bases: 8.

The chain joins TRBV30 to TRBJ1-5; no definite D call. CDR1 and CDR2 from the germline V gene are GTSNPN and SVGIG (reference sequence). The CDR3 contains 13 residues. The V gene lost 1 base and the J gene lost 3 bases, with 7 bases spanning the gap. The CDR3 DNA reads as TGTGCCTGGAGTGCGGCAGTCAATCAGCCCCAGCATTTT. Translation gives CAWSAAVNQPQHF. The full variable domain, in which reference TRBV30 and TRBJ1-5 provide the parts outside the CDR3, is SQTIHQWPATLVQPVGSPLSLECTVEGTSNPNLYWYRQAAGRGLQLLFYSVGIGQISSEVPQNLSASRPQDRQFILSSKKLLLSDSGFYLCAWSAAVNQPQHFGDGTRLSIL.

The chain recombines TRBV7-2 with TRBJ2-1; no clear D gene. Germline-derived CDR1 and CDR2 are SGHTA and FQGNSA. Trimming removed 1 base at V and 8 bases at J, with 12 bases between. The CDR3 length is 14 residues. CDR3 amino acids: CASSLEGRAYEQFF. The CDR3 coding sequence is TGTGCCAGCAGCTTAGAAGGCCGGGCGTATGAGCAGTTCTTC. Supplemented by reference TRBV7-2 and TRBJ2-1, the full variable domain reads GAGVSQSPSNKVTEKGKDVELRCDPISGHTALYWYRQSLGQGLEFLIYFQGNSAPDKSGLPSDRFSAERTGGSVSTLTIQRTQQEDSAVYLCASSLEGRAYEQFFGPGTRLTVL.

CDR3 amino acids: CASSGDSLGTEAFF. CDR3 DNA sequence: TGTGCCAGCAGCGGGGACAGCTTGGGCACTGAAGCTTTCTTT. The chain couples TRBV7-9 to TRBJ1-1, with 7 bases that match TRBD1. Per the germline V gene, CDR1 is SEHNR and CDR2 is FQNEAQ (reference sequence). V was clipped by 5 bases and J by 4 bases; unmatched bases: 7. The CDR3 totals 14 residues.

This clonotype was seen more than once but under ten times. CDR3 loop: CASEPNQLETQYF. CDR3 nucleotides: TGTGCCAGCGAACCGAATCAACTAGAGACCCAGTACTTC. The chain carries TRBV2 and TRBJ2-5; D gene uncertain. Trimming cost V 8 bases and J 4 bases, with 14 bases left between them. CDR1 and CDR2 (germline): SNHLY, FYNNEI. The length of the CDR3 is 13 residues.

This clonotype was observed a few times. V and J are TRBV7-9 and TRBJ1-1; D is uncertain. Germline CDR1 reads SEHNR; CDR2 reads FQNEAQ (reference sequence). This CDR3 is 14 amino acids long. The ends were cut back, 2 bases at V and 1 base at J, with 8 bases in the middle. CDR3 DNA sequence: TGTGCCAGCAGCTTATCGTTGCAGAACACTGAAGCTTTCTTT. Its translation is CASSLSLQNTEAFF.

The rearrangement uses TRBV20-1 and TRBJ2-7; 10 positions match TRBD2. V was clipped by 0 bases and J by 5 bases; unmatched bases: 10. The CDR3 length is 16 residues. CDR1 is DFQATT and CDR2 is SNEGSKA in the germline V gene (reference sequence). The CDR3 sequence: CSARDQSGRAIHEQYF. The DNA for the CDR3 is TGCAGTGCTAGAGATCAAAGCGGGAGGGCCATCCACGAGCAGTACTTC.

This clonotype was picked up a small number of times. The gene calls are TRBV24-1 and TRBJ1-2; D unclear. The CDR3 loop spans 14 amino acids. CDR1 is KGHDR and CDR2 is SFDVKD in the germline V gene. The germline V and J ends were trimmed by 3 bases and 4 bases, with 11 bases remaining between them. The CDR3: CATSDPGRIYGYTF. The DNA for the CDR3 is TGTGCCACCAGTGATCCAGGACGGATCTATGGCTACACCTTC.

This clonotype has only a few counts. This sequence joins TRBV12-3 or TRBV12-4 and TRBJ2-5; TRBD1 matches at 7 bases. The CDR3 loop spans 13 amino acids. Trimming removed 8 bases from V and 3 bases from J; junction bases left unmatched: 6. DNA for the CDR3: TGTGCCAGCGGAGACAGGGCCGAAGAGACCCAGTACTTC. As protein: CASGDRAEETQYF.

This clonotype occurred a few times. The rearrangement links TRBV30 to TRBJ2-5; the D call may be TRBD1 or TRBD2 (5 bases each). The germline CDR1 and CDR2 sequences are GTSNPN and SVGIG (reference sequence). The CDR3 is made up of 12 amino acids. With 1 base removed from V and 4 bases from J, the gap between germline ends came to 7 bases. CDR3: CAWSAGRETQYF. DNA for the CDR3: TGTGCCTGGAGTGCAGGGAGAGAGACCCAGTACTTC. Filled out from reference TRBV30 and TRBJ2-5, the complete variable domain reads SQTIHQWPATLVQPVGSPLSLECTVEGTSNPNLYWYRQAAGRGLQLLFYSVGIGQISSEVPQNLSASRPQDRQFILSSKKLLLSDSGFYLCAWSAGRETQYFGPGTRLLVL.

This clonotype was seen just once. CDR3: CASSDRIFSSYNEQFF. The CDR3 DNA reads TGTGCCAGCAGTGACCGCATCTTTAGCTCCTACAATGAGCAGTTCTTC. V is TRBV6-4 and J is TRBJ2-1; D not resolved. Germline V gene data show CDR1 as MRHNA and CDR2 as SNTAGT. Trimming left V 2 bases short and J 0 bases short, with 11 bases between. CDR3 size: 16 residues.

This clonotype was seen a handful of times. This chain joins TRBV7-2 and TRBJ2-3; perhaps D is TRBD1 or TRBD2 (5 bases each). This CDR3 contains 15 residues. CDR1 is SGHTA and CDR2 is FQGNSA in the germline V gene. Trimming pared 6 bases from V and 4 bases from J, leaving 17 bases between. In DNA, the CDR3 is TGTGCCAGCAGTCGGGGAGCAGGGCAGGCAGATACGCAGTATTTT. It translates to CASSRGAGQADTQYF.

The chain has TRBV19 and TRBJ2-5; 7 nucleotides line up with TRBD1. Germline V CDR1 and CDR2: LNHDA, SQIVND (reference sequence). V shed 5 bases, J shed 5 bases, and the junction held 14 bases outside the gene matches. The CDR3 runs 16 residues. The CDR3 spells CASSAQTGVVGETQYF. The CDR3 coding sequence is TGTGCCAGTAGTGCCCAAACAGGGGTAGTCGGCGAGACCCAGTACTTC.

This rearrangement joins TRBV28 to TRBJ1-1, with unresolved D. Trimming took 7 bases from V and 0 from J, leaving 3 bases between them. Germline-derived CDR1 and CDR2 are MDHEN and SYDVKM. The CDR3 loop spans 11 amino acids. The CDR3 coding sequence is TGTGCCAGCAAGGTGAACACTGAAGCTTTCTTT. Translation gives CASKVNTEAFF. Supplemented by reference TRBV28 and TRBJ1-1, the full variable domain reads DVKVTQSSRYLVKRTGEKVFLECVQDMDHENMFWYRQDPGLGLRLIYFSYDVKMKEKGDIPEGYSVSREKKERFSLILESASTNQTSMYLCASKVNTEAFFGQGTRLTVV.